The TCR beta chain described here comes from a study of early T cells in non-severe SARS-CoV-2 infection. Study-wide points: Database matching using VDJdb favored anti-spike CD8 responses, with private and CD4 specificities left missing.

Remarks on this clonotype: What it recognizes is unknown.

MiXCR, applied by TCRdb to the 5' RACE reads, yields one record per CDR3 protein. This table holds approximately 40,000 distinct CDR3 sequences, under 7.5% found once. The sequence came from an adult who was a healthcare worker with PCR-confirmed SARS-CoV-2 infection or an uninfected control (not recorded which). The specimen comprised whole blood, sampled at baseline.

In DNA, the CDR3 is TGCGCCAGCAGCGAAACTAGCGCTCGCTCCTACGAGCAGTACTTC. Its translation: CASSETSARSYEQYF. V usage is TRBV5-1 and J usage is TRBJ2-7; 7 nucleotides match TRBD2. The CDR3 extends over 15 amino acids. Germline V gene lookup returns CDR1 SGHRS and CDR2 YFSETQ. J gave up 0 bases and V 4 bases, and 7 bases lay outside the gene matches.